A single sample is the source of the 14 T cell receptor beta chains below, sequenced in a study of blood T cell repertoires in COVID-19. The repertoire was sequenced with immunoSEQ multiplex PCR; TCRdb's copy has only in-frame clones and lacks some. The sample carries some 300,000 clones, 90% recorded once. The source material was peripheral blood. Every receptor here comes from a woman aged 50 to 60 with COVID-19, enrolled during active disease.

As regards this clone: The junction does not match germline at one end; this may be a read error. V usage is TRBV7-9 and J usage is TRBJ2-7, with TRBD1 as a possible D gene (9 bases). The CDR3 extends over 14 amino acids. Germline CDR1 and CDR2: SEHNR and FQNEAQ (reference sequence). The CDR3 is CASSIAGQGYEQYF. The CDR3 nucleotides are TGTGCCAGCAGCATAGCGGGACAGGGCTACGAGCAGTACTTC.

The chain employs TRBV29-1 and TRBJ2-7; 8 bases are a match to TRBD1. Germline V gene sequence: CDR1 SQVTM, CDR2 ANQGSEA. Losses at the gene ends were 6 bases for V and 0 bases for J; bases not matched to a gene: 13. The CDR3 has 16 amino acids. CDR3 residues: CSVSLGWTGSSYEQYF. The CDR3, as DNA: TGCAGCGTATCATTAGGGTGGACAGGGAGCTCCTACGAGCAGTACTTC.

CDR3 bases: TGTGCCATCAGGGGGCCCCCCGGGGCTAGCGGAGACACAGATACGCAGTATTTT. This gives the protein CAIRGPPGASGDTDTQYF. The chain employs TRBV10-3 and TRBJ2-3, with 7 nucleotides matching TRBD2. CDR3 length: 18 residues. Germline assignment: CDR1 ENHRY and CDR2 SYGVKD. V was pared by 6 bases and J by 2 bases, with 17 bases of the junction left unmatched.

The CDR3 is CASSPGLATYNEQFF. CDR3 in DNA: TGTGCCAGCAGCCCCGGGCTAGCGACTTACAATGAGCAGTTCTTC. The chain uses TRBV5-6 and TRBJ2-1; D is possibly TRBD2 (6 bases). The germline V gene has CDR1 SGHDT and CDR2 YYEEEE. Between the trimmed V and J ends, which lost 4 bases and 4 bases, there was a span of 15 bases. The CDR3 length is 15 residues.

This clone is a singleton in its sample. V usage is TRBV6-4 and J usage is TRBJ1-2, with TRBD1 matching over 9 bases. The V gene's germline CDR1 is MRHNA and CDR2 SNTAGT. The CDR3 is 16 residues long. With 3 bases clipped from V and 4 bases from J, the junction kept 9 bases outside the gene matches. This CDR3 reads CASSESADRGGYGYTF. CDR3 in DNA: TGTGCCAGCAGTGAGTCCGCGGACAGGGGAGGCTATGGCTACACCTTC.

This chain links TRBV5-1 with TRBJ1-4; 7 bases agree with TRBD1. The V segment lost 4 bases and the J segment 4 bases; nucleotides outside the gene matches: 7. The V gene's germline CDR1 is SGHRS and CDR2 YFSETQ. The CDR3 has 15 amino acids. The CDR3 sequence is CASSELTGRNEKLFF. For the CDR3, the DNA is TGCGCCAGCAGCGAATTGACAGGGCGTAATGAAAAACTGTTTTTT.

The chain couples TRBV3-1 (or the pseudogene TRBV3-2) to TRBJ2-7; 11 bases map to TRBD2. Per germline, CDR1 LGHDT and CDR2 YNNKEL (reference sequence). The V gene end was trimmed by 4 bases and the J gene end by 5 bases; junction bases not matched to a gene: 1. This CDR3 is 13 amino acids long. The CDR3 DNA reads TGTGCCAGCAGCCCACTAGCGGGAGACGAGCAGTACTTC. Translation gives CASSPLAGDEQYF.

The chain is built from TRBV19 and TRBJ1-3; TRBD1 agrees at 10 bases. CDR3 size: 15 residues. Germline V gives CDR1 LNHDA, CDR2 SQIVND (reference sequence). The ends lost 6 bases at V and 4 bases at J; junction bases unmatched: 6. The CDR3 loop reads CASSMGQGKGNTIYF. The CDR3 DNA is TGTGCCAGTAGCATGGGACAGGGGAAAGGAAACACCATATATTTT.

The chain joins TRBV27 to TRBJ2-7, with TRBD1 matching over 9 bases. J lost 7 bases, V lost 2 bases, and 9 bases had no gene match. Germline V gene sequence: CDR1 MNHEY, CDR2 SMNVEV (reference sequence). The CDR3 extends over 15 amino acids. The CDR3 region is CASSLLGQGPLEQYF. For the CDR3, the DNA is TGTGCCAGCAGTTTACTGGGACAGGGCCCCCTGGAGCAGTACTTC.

The rearrangement links TRBV9 to TRBJ1-2; D might be TRBD1 (5 bases). From germline, CDR1 is SGDLS and CDR2 YYNGEE. CDR3 length: 17 residues. The V gene lost 4 bases and the J gene lost 4 bases, with 23 bases spanning the gap. CDR3 protein: CASSPRGLLAVGYGYTF. In DNA, the CDR3 is TGTGCCAGCAGCCCCCGGGGACTCCTAGCCGTAGGCTATGGCTACACCTTC.

The chain carries TRBV9 and TRBJ2-7; 9 bases fit TRBD1. CDR1 is SGDLS, CDR2 YYNGEE, per germline. The V segment lost 3 bases and the J segment 9 bases; nucleotides outside the gene matches: 7. The CDR3 is made up of 13 amino acids. As DNA, the CDR3 is TGTGCCAGCAGCGCGACAGGGGGTCTAGGGCAGTACTTC. Protein product: CASSATGGLGQYF.

The V and J genes are TRBV5-4 and TRBJ2-5, with a weak D call TRBD1 (5 bases). CDR3 length: 16 residues. Germline V lookup: CDR1 SGHNT, CDR2 YYREEE (reference sequence). Trimming left V 4 bases short and J 2 bases short, with 18 bases between. CDR3 sequence reads: CASSKGSVGLQETQYF. DNA for the CDR3: TGTGCCAGCAGCAAGGGGTCGGTGGGCCTACAAGAGACCCAGTACTTC.

This clone came up once. The chain carries TRBV7-2 and TRBJ2-7, with 7 bases fitting TRBD2. CDR1 is SGHTA and CDR2 is FQGNSA in the germline V gene. V gave up 5 bases and J gave up 5 bases; unmatched junction bases: 9. This CDR3 is 14 amino acids long. The DNA for the CDR3 is TGTGCCAGCAGCCCACTGACTAGCCTCGACGAGCAGTACTTC. Amino acid sequence: CASSPLTSLDEQYF. Full variable domain (remainder filled in from reference TRBV7-2 and TRBJ2-7): GAGVSQSPSNKVTEKGKDVELRCDPISGHTALYWYRQSLGQGLEFLIYFQGNSAPDKSGLPSDRFSAERTGGSVSTLTIQRTQQEDSAVYLCASSPLTSLDEQYFGPGTRLTVT.

The rearrangement links TRBV27 to TRBJ2-7, with 9 bases fitting TRBD1. This CDR3 has 13 residues. V was pared by 8 bases and J by 0 bases, with 2 bases of the junction left unmatched. Germline CDR1 reads MNHEY; CDR2 reads SMNVEV (reference sequence). The CDR3 loop is CASGTGNSYEQYF. Here the CDR3 DNA reads TGTGCCAGCGGGACAGGGAACTCCTACGAGCAGTACTTC.